The source of this T cell receptor (beta chain) is a study of technical replicates of blood from a few donors. Profiling relied on immunoSEQ multiplex PCR, and the TCRdb table lists in-frame clones only, not all of them. Of 75,000 to 90,000 clones listed, roughly 97% were seen once; the top ten hold about 0.3%. This CDR3 spans 15 amino acids. CDR1 GTSNPN and CDR2 SVGIG come from the germline V gene (reference sequence). V was pared by 4 bases and J by 9 bases, with 12 bases of the junction left unmatched. The chain carries TRBV30 and TRBJ2-1, with 10 nucleotides matching TRBD2. Sequencing was done on a sample of T cells isolated from PBMCs. This receptor was obtained from a human donor in good health. As DNA, the CDR3 is TGTGCCTGGAAAGAAGGAGCGGGAGGGTATGCTGAGCAGTTCTTC. This sequence encodes CAWKEGAGGYAEQFF.